The clone carrying this T cell receptor (beta chain) turned up a few times. TCRdb used MiXCR to reprocess the RT-PCR reads, holding one entry per CDR3 protein. The sample records 650,000 to 800,000 distinct CDR3 sequences, roughly 13% being singletons. The sample belongs to a study of response to subunit inactivated influenza vaccine. Germline assignment: CDR1 SQVTM and CDR2 ANQGSEA. This CDR3 has 14 amino acids. V lost 5 bases to trimming and J lost 1 base; unmatched junction nucleotides: 6. The input for sequencing was PBMCs from blood, taken roughly 15 days before vaccination. The chain couples TRBV29-1 to TRBJ2-7; TRBD1 agrees at 9 bases. The clonotype originates from a man between 50 and 59 years old who received an inactivated influenza vaccine. The CDR3 nucleotides are TGCAGCGTTCTACAGGGGGCCGAGTCCTACGAGCAGTACTTC. Translation gives CSVLQGAESYEQYF.